A single sample gave rise to the 25 T cell receptor beta chains below, sequenced in a study of T cells expressing NK-cell markers. TCRdb reworked the 5' RACE reads into one entry per CDR3 protein, no DNA. This sample's clone table lists 150,000 or so distinct CDR3 sequences. Sequenced input: blood T cells: a sorted CD56 or NKG2C T cell subset, CD4+ or CD8+ T cells, or bulk PBMC T cells (not recorded which). The receptors come from a woman aged 45-65 years in good health.

The V and J genes are TRBV7-3 and TRBJ2-1. This CDR3 has 12 residues. The germline V gene has CDR1 SGHTA and CDR2 FQGTGA. CDR3 loop: CASSSRPNEQFF.

The chain is built from TRBV10-2 and TRBJ2-1. Germline V gene sequence: CDR1 WSHSY, CDR2 SAAADI. The CDR3 is made up of 15 amino acids. The CDR3 loop reads CASSIDDPSYNEQFF.

V usage is TRBV7-9 and J usage is TRBJ2-5. The germline CDR1 and CDR2 sequences are SEHNR and FQNEAQ (reference sequence). The CDR3 is 13 residues long. The CDR3: CASRQKMGETQYF.

This chain joins TRBV20-1 and TRBJ1-4; checking the TCRdb D call of TRBD1 is not possible without DNA. The CDR3 covers 15 residues. Germline CDR1 DFQATT, CDR2 SNEGSKA (reference sequence). The CDR3 protein is CSAGGPRGLNEKLFF.

The chain is built from TRBV6-5 and TRBJ2-6; no DNA is available, so the TRBD2 call from TCRdb remains unchecked. CDR1 is MNHEY and CDR2 is SVGAGI in the germline V gene. This CDR3 has 18 amino acids. The CDR3 loop reads CASSYSGGSRTGANVLTF.

The chain has TRBV11-2 and TRBJ2-1; the D call from TCRdb, TRBD2, cannot be confirmed without DNA. The CDR3 has 17 residues. CDR1 and CDR2 from the germline V gene are SGHAT and FQNNGV. The CDR3 loop is CASSPGLAGVANNEQFF.

The chain employs TRBV4-1 and TRBJ2-7; TCRdb's D gene call, TRBD2, goes unchecked for lack of DNA. CDR3 length equals 15 residues. Germline loops: CDR1 MGHRA, CDR2 YSYEKL. The CDR3: CASSQDAGGGYEQYF.

The rearrangement links TRBV11-3 to TRBJ2-1; lacking DNA, the TRBD1 call made by TCRdb goes unchecked. The CDR3 loop spans 13 amino acids. Germline-derived CDR1 and CDR2 are SGHNT and YENEEA. The CDR3 spells CASSPTGANEQFF.

The chain employs TRBV27 and TRBJ2-4; the TRBD1 assignment by TCRdb is unverifiable without DNA. Germline CDR1 and CDR2: MNHEY and SMNVEV (reference sequence). This CDR3 has 17 amino acids. The CDR3 here is CASSLSLDRVAKNIQYF.

The chain has TRBV29-1 and TRBJ2-2; with no DNA, the TCRdb D assignment of TRBD1 cannot be verified. The germline V gene encodes CDR1 SQVTM and CDR2 ANQGSEA. This CDR3 contains 12 residues. CDR3 amino acids: CSVGQGDGELFF.

The rearrangement uses TRBV4-2 and TRBJ2-1. CDR1 and CDR2 from the germline V gene are LGHNA and YNFKEQ. The CDR3 has 15 residues. The CDR3 sequence is CASSLGSGTYNEQFF.

The rearrangement links TRBV29-1 to TRBJ1-4; TCRdb picks TRBD1, but there is no DNA to check that call. Germline V gene data show CDR1 as SQVTM and CDR2 as ANQGSEA. This CDR3 has 13 amino acids. The CDR3 spells CSTWTGDTEKLFF.

J is TRBJ1-3 and V is TRBV21-1; TCRdb calls TRBD1, which cannot be checked without DNA. TRBV21-1 is shown as a pseudogene. This CDR3 is built from 19 residues. CDR3 protein: CASDHRDRTRVNSGNTIYF.

The genes are TRBV29-1 and TRBJ2-2; TCRdb lists TRBD2, though no DNA is available to test this call. Germline loops: CDR1 SQVTM, CDR2 ANQGSEA. The CDR3 loop spans 14 amino acids. CDR3 residues: CSGGDQPNTGELFF.

The chain joins TRBV28 to TRBJ1-4; TCRdb's D gene call, TRBD1, goes unchecked for lack of DNA. Germline loops: CDR1 MDHEN, CDR2 SYDVKM. The length of the CDR3 is 13 residues. The chain's CDR3 is CASTPGAPEKLFF.

CDR3 residues: CSASPRDSVNDGYTF. This chain joins TRBV20-1 and TRBJ1-2; the TCRdb call, TRBD1, lacks DNA for checking. CDR1 is DFQATT, CDR2 SNEGSKA, per germline (reference sequence). This CDR3 is 15 amino acids long.

V gene TRBV6-2 or TRBV6-3 combines with J gene TRBJ1-5; TCRdb indicates TRBD1, and absent DNA this call remains unverified. CDR3 length: 15 residues. Germline V gene data show CDR1 as MNHEY and CDR2 as SVGEGT. The CDR3 region is CASRETGVGEQPQHF.

The chain recombines TRBV20-1 with TRBJ2-1; TCRdb's D gene call, TRBD2, goes unchecked for lack of DNA. The CDR3 contains 15 residues. Germline CDR1 reads DFQATT; CDR2 reads SNEGSKA (reference sequence). CDR3 amino acids: CSAREWLAGGNEQFF.

The chain recombines TRBV3-1 with TRBJ1-1; the D call of TRBD1 rests on TCRdb alone, since no DNA is present to check it. The CDR3 consists of 16 residues. Germline V lookup: CDR1 LGHDT, CDR2 YNNKEL (reference sequence). CDR3 region: CASSAPRGSVNTEAFF.

This chain links TRBV27 with TRBJ2-5; the TCRdb D gene call, TRBD2, has no DNA to confirm it. The germline gives CDR1 MNHEY, CDR2 SMNVEV (reference sequence). CDR3 length: 15 amino acids. CDR3 sequence reads: CASSLSGTSQETQYF.

The chain carries TRBV29-1 and TRBJ2-2; TCRdb lists TRBD2, though no DNA is available to test this call. The germline CDR1 and CDR2 sequences are SQVTM and ANQGSEA. The CDR3 runs 15 residues. The CDR3 here is CSVVSSGRANGELFF.

The genes are TRBV20-1 and TRBJ2-1. The germline V gene encodes CDR1 DFQATT and CDR2 SNEGSKA (reference sequence). The CDR3 is made up of 12 amino acids. CDR3 amino acids: CSAGYSYNEQFF.

V usage is TRBV7-6 and J usage is TRBJ2-7; absent DNA, TCRdb's TRBD1 call cannot be checked. This CDR3 region has 14 residues. The V gene's germline CDR1 is SGHVS and CDR2 FNYEAQ. The CDR3 here is CASSFQGTGIEQYF.

V is TRBV2 and J is TRBJ2-1; TCRdb's D call of TRBD1 is untestable without DNA. CDR1 and CDR2 (germline): SNHLY, FYNNEI. The CDR3 length is 15 residues. CDR3 in amino acids: CASSPTGGTYNEQFF.

The chain carries TRBV11-2 and TRBJ1-2; TCRdb names TRBD1, which stays unverified in the absence of DNA. The germline V gene encodes CDR1 SGHAT and CDR2 FQNNGV. This CDR3 is built from 12 residues. The CDR3 sequence is CASTDETEGYTF. Looking up the rest from reference TRBV11-2 and TRBJ1-2 gives the full variable domain: EAGVAQSPRYKIIEKRQSVAFWCNPISGHATLYWYQQILGQGPKLLIQFQNNGVVDDSQLPKDRFSAERLKGVDSTLKIQPAKLEDSAVYLCASTDETEGYTFGSGTRLTVV.